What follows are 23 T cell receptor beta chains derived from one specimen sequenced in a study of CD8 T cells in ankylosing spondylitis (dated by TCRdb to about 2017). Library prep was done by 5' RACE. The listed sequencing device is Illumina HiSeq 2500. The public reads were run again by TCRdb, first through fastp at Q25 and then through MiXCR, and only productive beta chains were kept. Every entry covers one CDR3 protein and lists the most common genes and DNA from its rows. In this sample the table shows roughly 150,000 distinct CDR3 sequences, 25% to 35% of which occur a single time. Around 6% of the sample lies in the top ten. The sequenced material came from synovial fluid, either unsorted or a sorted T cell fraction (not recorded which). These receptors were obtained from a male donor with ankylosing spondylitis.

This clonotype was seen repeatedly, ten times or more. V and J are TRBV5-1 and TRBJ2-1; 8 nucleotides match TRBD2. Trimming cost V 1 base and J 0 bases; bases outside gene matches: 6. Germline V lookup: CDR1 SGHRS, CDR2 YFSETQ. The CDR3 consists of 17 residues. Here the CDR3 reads CASSLYSGVSSYNEQFF. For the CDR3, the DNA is TGCGCCAGCAGCTTGTATAGCGGGGTAAGCTCCTACAATGAGCAGTTCTTC.

Written as DNA, the CDR3 is TGTGCCAGCAGCTTAGGCTGGGCGGGGGGAGTAGATACGCAGTATTTT. The encoded protein is CASSLGWAGGVDTQYF. The V and J genes are TRBV7-2 and TRBJ2-3, with TRBD2 matching 8 bases. CDR3 length: 16 amino acids. Germline V lookup: CDR1 SGHTA, CDR2 FQGNSA. V gave up 1 base and J gave up 5 bases; unmatched junction bases: 8.

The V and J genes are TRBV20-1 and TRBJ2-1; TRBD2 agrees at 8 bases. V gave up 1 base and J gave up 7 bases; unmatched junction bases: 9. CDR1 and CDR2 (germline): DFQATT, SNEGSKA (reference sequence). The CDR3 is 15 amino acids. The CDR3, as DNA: TGCAGTGCTAGAGGTCCAGCGGGAGTGAGGAATGAGCAGTTCTTC. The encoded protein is CSARGPAGVRNEQFF.

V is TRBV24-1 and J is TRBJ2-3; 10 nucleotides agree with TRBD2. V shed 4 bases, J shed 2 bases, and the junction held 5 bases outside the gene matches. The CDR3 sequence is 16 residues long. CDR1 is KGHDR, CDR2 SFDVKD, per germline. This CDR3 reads CATSDPSGGVTDTQYF. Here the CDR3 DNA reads TGTGCCACCAGTGACCCTAGCGGGGGTGTCACAGATACGCAGTATTTT.

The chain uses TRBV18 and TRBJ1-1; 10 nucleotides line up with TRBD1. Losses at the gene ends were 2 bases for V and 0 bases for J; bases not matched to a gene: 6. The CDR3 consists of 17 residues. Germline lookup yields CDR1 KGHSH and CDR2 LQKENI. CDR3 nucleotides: TGTGCCAGCTCACCAGAGGGACAGGGGACTATGAACACTGAAGCTTTCTTT. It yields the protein CASSPEGQGTMNTEAFF. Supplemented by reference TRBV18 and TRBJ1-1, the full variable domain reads NAGVMQNPRHLVRRRGQEARLRCSPMKGHSHVYWYRQLPEEGLKFMVYLQKENIIDESGMPKERFSAEFPKEGPSILRIQQVVRGDSAAYFCASSPEGQGTMNTEAFFGQGTRLTVV.

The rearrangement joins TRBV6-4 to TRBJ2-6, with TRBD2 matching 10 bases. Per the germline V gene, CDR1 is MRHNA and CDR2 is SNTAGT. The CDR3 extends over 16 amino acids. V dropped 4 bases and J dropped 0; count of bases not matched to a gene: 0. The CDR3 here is CASSASGSSGANVLTF. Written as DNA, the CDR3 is TGTGCCAGCAGTGCTAGCGGGAGCTCTGGGGCCAACGTCCTGACTTTC.

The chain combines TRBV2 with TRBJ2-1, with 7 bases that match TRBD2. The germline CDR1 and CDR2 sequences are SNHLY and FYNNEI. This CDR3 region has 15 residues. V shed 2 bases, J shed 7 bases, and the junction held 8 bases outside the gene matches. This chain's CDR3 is CASSELTVGGNEQFF. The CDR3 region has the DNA TGTGCCAGCAGTGAACTTACCGTCGGGGGGAATGAGCAGTTCTTC.

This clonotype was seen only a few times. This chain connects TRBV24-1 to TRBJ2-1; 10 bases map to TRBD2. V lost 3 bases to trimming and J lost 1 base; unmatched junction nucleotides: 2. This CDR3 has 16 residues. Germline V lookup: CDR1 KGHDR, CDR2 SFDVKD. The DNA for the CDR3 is TGTGCCACCAGTGATGCAGCGGGAGGGTCCTACAATGAGCAGTTCTTC. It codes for CATSDAAGGSYNEQFF.

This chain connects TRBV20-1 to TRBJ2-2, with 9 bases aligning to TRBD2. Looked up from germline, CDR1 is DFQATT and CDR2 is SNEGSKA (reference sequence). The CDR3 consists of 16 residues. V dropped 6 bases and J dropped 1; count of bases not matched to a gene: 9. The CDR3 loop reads CSAKSRGRVNTGELFF. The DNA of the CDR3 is TGCAGTGCCAAATCCCGCGGGAGGGTGAACACCGGGGAGCTGTTTTTT.

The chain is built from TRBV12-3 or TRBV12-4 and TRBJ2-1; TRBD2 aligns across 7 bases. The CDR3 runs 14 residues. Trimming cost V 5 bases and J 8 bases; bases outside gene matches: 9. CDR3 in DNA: TGTGCCAGCAGTCTGGGGGGGGTTGGGGATGAGCAGTTCTTC. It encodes CASSLGGVGDEQFF.

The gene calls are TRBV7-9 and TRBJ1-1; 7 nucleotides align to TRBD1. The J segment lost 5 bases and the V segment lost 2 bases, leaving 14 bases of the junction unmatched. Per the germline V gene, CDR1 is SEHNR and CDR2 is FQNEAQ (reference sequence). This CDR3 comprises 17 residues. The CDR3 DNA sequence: TGTGCCAGCAGCTTAAACAGGGGAGCCGAGGCTGGTACTGAAGCTTTCTTT. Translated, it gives CASSLNRGAEAGTEAFF.

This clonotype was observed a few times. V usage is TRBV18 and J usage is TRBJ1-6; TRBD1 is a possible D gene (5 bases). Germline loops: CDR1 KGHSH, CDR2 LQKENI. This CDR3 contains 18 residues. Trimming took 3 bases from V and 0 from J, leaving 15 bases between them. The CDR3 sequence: CASSPLQFQGSYNSPLHF. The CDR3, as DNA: TGTGCCAGCTCACCGCTACAGTTTCAGGGCTCCTATAATTCACCCCTCCACTTT.

The CDR3 reads CASSLRQGTNPGELFF. CDR3 DNA sequence: TGTGCCAGTAGCTTGCGACAGGGGACAAATCCCGGGGAGCTGTTTTTT. The V and J genes are TRBV19 and TRBJ2-2, with 8 bases identical to TRBD1. After removal of 6 bases from V and 6 bases from J, the junction contained 12 bases not matched to a gene. Looked up from germline, CDR1 is LNHDA and CDR2 is SQIVND (reference sequence). The CDR3 covers 16 residues.

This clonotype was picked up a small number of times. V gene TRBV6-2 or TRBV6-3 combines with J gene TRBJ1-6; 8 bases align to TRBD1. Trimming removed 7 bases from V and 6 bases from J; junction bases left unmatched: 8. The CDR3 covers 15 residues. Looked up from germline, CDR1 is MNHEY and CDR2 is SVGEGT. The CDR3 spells CASTARTGPNSPLHF. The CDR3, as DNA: TGTGCCAGCACCGCACGGACAGGGCCTAATTCACCCCTCCACTTT.

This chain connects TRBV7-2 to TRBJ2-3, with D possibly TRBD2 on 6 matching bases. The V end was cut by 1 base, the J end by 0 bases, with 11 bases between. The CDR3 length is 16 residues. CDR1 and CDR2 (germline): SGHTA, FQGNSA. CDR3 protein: CASSLGTNPSTDTQYF. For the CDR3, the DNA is TGTGCCAGCAGCTTAGGGACTAACCCTAGCACAGATACGCAGTATTTT.

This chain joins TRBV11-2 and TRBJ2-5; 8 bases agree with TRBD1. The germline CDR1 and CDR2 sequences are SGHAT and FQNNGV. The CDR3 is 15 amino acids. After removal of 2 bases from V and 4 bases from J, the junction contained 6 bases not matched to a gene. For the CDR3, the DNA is TGTGCCAGCAGCTTACAGGGGGCAATGGGAGAGACCCAGTACTTC. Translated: CASSLQGAMGETQYF.

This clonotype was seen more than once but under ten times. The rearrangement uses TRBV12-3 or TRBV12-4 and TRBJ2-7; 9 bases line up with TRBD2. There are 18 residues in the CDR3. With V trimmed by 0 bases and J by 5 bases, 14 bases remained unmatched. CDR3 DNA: TGTGCCAGCAGTTTAGCTCCTTCCTTGGCGGGGGGGCTGAACGAGCAGTACTTC. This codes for CASSLAPSLAGGLNEQYF.

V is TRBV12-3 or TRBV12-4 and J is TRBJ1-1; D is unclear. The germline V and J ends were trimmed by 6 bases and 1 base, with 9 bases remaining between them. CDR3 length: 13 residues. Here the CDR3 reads CASRERENTEAFF. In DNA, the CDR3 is TGTGCCAGCAGGGAACGGGAGAACACTGAAGCTTTCTTT.

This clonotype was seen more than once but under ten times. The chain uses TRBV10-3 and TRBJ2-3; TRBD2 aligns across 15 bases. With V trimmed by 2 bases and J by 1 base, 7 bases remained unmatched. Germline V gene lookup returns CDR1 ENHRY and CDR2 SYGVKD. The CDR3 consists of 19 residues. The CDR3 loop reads CAISETTGTSGGRTDTQYF. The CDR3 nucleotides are TGTGCCATCAGTGAGACGACCGGGACTAGCGGGGGGCGCACAGATACGCAGTATTTT.

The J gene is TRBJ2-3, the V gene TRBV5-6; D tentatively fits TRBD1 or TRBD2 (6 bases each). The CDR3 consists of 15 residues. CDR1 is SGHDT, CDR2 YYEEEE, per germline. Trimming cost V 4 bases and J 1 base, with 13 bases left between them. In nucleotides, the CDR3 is TGTGCCAGCAGCGACTCAGGGGAGGGCACAGATACGCAGTATTTT. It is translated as CASSDSGEGTDTQYF. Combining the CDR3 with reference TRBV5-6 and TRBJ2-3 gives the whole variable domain DAGVTQSPTHLIKTRGQQVTLRCSPKSGHDTVSWYQQALGQGPQFIFQYYEEEERQRGNFPDRFSGHQFPNYSSELNVNALLLGDSALYLCASSDSGEGTDTQYFGPGTRLTVL.

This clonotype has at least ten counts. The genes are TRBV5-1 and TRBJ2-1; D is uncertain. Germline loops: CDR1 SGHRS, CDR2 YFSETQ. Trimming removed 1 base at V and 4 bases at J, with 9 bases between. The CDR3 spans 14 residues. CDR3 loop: CASSLSYTYNEQFF. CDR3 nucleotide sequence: TGCGCCAGCAGCTTGAGTTATACTTACAATGAGCAGTTCTTC.

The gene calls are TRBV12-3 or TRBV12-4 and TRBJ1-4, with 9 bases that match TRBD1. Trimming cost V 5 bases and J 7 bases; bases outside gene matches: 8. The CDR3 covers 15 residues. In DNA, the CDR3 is TGTGCCAGCAGTGCCCCGGGACAGGGAAGTGAAAAACTGTTTTTT. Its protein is CASSAPGQGSEKLFF.

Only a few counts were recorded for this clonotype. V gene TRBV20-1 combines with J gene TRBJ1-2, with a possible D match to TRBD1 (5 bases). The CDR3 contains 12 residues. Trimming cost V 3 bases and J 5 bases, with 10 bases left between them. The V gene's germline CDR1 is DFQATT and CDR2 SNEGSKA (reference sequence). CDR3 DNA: TGCAGTGCTAGGGCCAGGGAATATGGCTACACCTTC. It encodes CSARAREYGYTF.